These 15 T cell receptor beta chains were sequenced from one sample in a study of T cell responses to AZD1222 COVID-19 vaccine. This table comes from immunoSEQ multiplex PCR, and its TCRdb copy is limited to in-frame clones, with some not included. The sample has about 160,000 clones; 88% are singletons. Sequenced here: peripheral blood, sampled 28 days after the second AZD1222 dose. These receptors all stem from an adult who received the AZD1222 COVID-19 vaccine.

This chain joins TRBV7-3 and TRBJ2-1; D may be TRBD1 or TRBD2 (5 bases each). The CDR3 extends over 15 amino acids. CDR1 SGHTA and CDR2 FQGTGA come from the germline V gene. The V and J ends lost 4 bases and 0 bases respectively, with 10 bases between them. This chain's CDR3 is CASSSGPNSYNEQFF. DNA of the CDR3: TGTGCCAGCAGCTCGGGACCTAACTCCTACAATGAGCAGTTCTTC.

The chain uses TRBV7-9 and TRBJ1-5; D unresolved. The V end lost 3 bases, the J end lost 7 bases, and 7 bases lay between the germline ends. The germline V gene has CDR1 SEHNR and CDR2 FQNEAQ (reference sequence). The CDR3 is 12 residues long. As DNA, the CDR3 is TGTGCCAGCAGCTTTGAAGGACAGCCCCAGCATTTT. Its protein is CASSFEGQPQHF.

This clone was detected only once. This chain links TRBV30 with TRBJ1-6; D not certain. The germline V and J ends were trimmed by 2 bases and 0 bases, with 2 bases remaining between them. The V gene's germline CDR1 is GTSNPN and CDR2 SVGIG (reference sequence). The CDR3 covers 13 residues. The CDR3 here is CAWSPSYNSPLHF. In nucleotides, the CDR3 is TGTGCCTGGAGTCCCTCCTATAATTCACCCCTCCACTTT.

The chain carries TRBV12-3 or TRBV12-4 and TRBJ2-1; no clear D gene. The ends were cut back, 1 base at V and 5 bases at J, with 6 bases in the middle. The CDR3 totals 13 residues. The CDR3 DNA reads as TGTGCCAGCAGTTTAGGACTCAACAATGAGCAGTTCTTC. Translated, it gives CASSLGLNNEQFF.

This chain connects TRBV5-1 to TRBJ1-1, with 8 nucleotides matching TRBD1. V shed 6 bases and J 4 bases; nucleotides not matched to a gene: 8. CDR1 is SGHRS and CDR2 is YFSETQ in the germline V gene. This CDR3 is 14 amino acids long. The CDR3 protein is CASTGNTGGTEAFF. CDR3 nucleotide sequence: TGCGCCAGCACCGGAAACACAGGGGGCACTGAAGCTTTCTTT.

CDR3 amino acids: CASSQERSQAWYEQYF. As DNA, the CDR3 is TGTGCCAGCAGCCAAGAGAGATCCCAGGCCTGGTACGAGCAGTACTTC. J is TRBJ2-7 and V is TRBV3-1 (or the pseudogene TRBV3-2); D gene uncertain. CDR1 and CDR2 (germline): LGHDT, YNNKEL (reference sequence). Trimming removed 0 bases from V and 4 bases from J, with 16 bases in between. The CDR3 has 16 residues.

The chain carries TRBV7-3 and TRBJ2-1; TRBD2 matches 7 bases. The length of the CDR3 is 15 residues. The J segment lost 3 bases and the V segment lost 5 bases, leaving 7 bases of the junction unmatched. The germline gives CDR1 SGHTA, CDR2 FQGTGA. This CDR3 is CASSQSGADYNEQFF. As DNA, the CDR3 is TGTGCCAGCAGCCAGAGCGGGGCCGACTACAATGAGCAGTTCTTC.

This sequence joins TRBV23-1 and TRBJ2-2; D might be TRBD1 (5 bases). TRBV23-1 is treated as an ORF (open reading frame) with a function not yet certain. The ends were cut back, 3 bases at V and 0 bases at J, with 14 bases in the middle. CDR3 length equals 17 residues. CDR3 in DNA: TGCGCCAGCAGTCATCCTACCCAGGGCCCGAACACCGGGGAGCTGTTTTTT. Encoded protein: CASSHPTQGPNTGELFF.

This clone occurred a few times. V usage is TRBV7-8 and J usage is TRBJ1-1, with 7 bases matching TRBD1. The germline CDR1 and CDR2 sequences are SGHVS and FQNEAQ. CDR3 length equals 15 residues. Trimming cost V 0 bases and J 4 bases; bases outside gene matches: 5. CDR3 residues: CASSLARQGGTEAFF. The CDR3 DNA follows: TGTGCCAGCAGCTTAGCGCGTCAGGGGGGCACTGAAGCTTTCTTT.

This chain connects TRBV14 to TRBJ1-6; D is undetermined. Germline V CDR1 and CDR2: SGHDN, FVKESK. This CDR3 contains 16 residues. With 0 bases removed from V and 3 bases from J, the gap between germline ends came to 9 bases. The CDR3 DNA follows: TGTGCCAGCAGCCAAGACTACCTAAACTATAATTCACCCCTCCACTTT. It specifies CASSQDYLNYNSPLHF.

J is TRBJ1-4 and V is TRBV7-2; TRBD1 matches at 11 bases. Germline CDR1 and CDR2: SGHTA and FQGNSA. V lost 5 bases and J lost 5; bases outside the gene matches: 7. The CDR3 runs to 16 residues. The CDR3 protein is CASSGGQGAVNEKLFF. The CDR3, as DNA: TGTGCCAGCAGCGGAGGACAGGGGGCGGTCAATGAAAAACTGTTTTTT.

This clone was recorded once. The V gene is TRBV18, the J gene TRBJ1-3; 7 bases fit TRBD1. Trimming at V came to 2 bases and at J to 0 bases, leaving 7 bases not matched to a gene. Germline V gene lookup returns CDR1 KGHSH and CDR2 LQKENI. This CDR3 region has 17 residues. The CDR3 DNA follows: TGTGCCAGCTCACCAACTGCGGGACAGAGCTCTGGAAACACCATATATTTT. This codes for CASSPTAGQSSGNTIYF.

This chain uses TRBV5-1 with TRBJ2-5; no clear D. Trimming took 6 bases from V and 2 from J, leaving 17 bases between them. Germline-derived CDR1 and CDR2 are SGHRS and YFSETQ. The CDR3 is made up of 15 amino acids. The CDR3 here is CASKKRFQVQETQYF. CDR3 nucleotide sequence: TGCGCCAGCAAGAAGCGTTTCCAAGTTCAAGAGACCCAGTACTTC.

The chain uses TRBV12-3 or TRBV12-4 and TRBJ2-2; D gene unclear. This CDR3 region has 11 residues. Trimming cost V 8 bases and J 5 bases, with 6 bases left between them. CDR3 protein: CASDGTGELFF. Written as DNA, the CDR3 is TGTGCCAGCGACGGTACCGGGGAGCTGTTTTTT.

V and J are TRBV30 and TRBJ1-4; D unresolved. With 4 bases removed from V and 4 bases from J, the gap between germline ends came to 4 bases. This CDR3 contains 11 residues. Germline V gives CDR1 GTSNPN, CDR2 SVGIG (reference sequence). In nucleotides, the CDR3 is TGTGCCTGGAAGGGTAATGAAAAACTGTTTTTT. Its translation is CAWKGNEKLFF.